Listed below are T cell receptor beta chains from one sample, sequenced in a study of CD4 T cells in relation to SARS-CoV-2 and coronaviruses. Antigen specificity for these receptors is unknown. Clones were read by immunoSEQ multiplex PCR, and TCRdb kept only the in-frame ones, dropping some. The table shows roughly 29,000 clones, with 78% occurring only once. Sequencing input: CD4+ T cells from PBMCs, cultured in vitro. These receptors were collected from a human donor in good health. Each CDR3 is given with its conserved first and last residue. The D gene is left open where the match is weak. Size is omitted from some rows. Given values are once, few, many or a class for expanded clones.

few	TRBV5-1	TRBJ2-7	TRBD1	TGCGCCAGCAGCTTGGTAGGGACAGTCTTTGGTGAGCAGTACTTC	CASSLVGTVFGEQYF
few	TRBV5-6	TRBJ1-1	TRBD1	TGTGCCAGCAGCTCCCCGGGACAGCCGAACACTGAAGCTTTCTTT	CASSSPGQPNTEAFF
large	TRBV3-1/TRBV3-2	TRBJ2-5	-	TGTGCCAGCAGCCGGCAAACCAGCGAGACCCAGTACTTC	CASSRQTSETQYF
-	TRBV7-9	TRBJ1-2	-	TGTGCCAGCAGCTTAGGGAGTCGGCGGAGAGGGGATGGCTACACCTTC	CASSLGSRRRGDGYTF
-	TRBV18	TRBJ2-2	-	TGTGCCAGCTCACCACCTAACAGCTTAACCGGGGAGCTGTTTTTT	CASSPPNSLTGELFF
-	TRBV7-8	TRBJ1-2	TRBD1	TGTGCCAGCAGCAAGGGACAGGGGGCGAAAAACTATGGCTACACCTTC	CASSKGQGAKNYGYTF
-	TRBV7-2	TRBJ2-7	TRBD1	TGTGCCAGCAGCTTAGGGACAGGGGTGTTCGAGCAGTACTTC	CASSLGTGVFEQYF
-	TRBV4-3	TRBJ2-1	-	TGCGCCAGCAGCCAAGATGCAGCGGCCTCCTACAATGAGCAGTTCTTC	CASSQDAAASYNEQFF
few	TRBV10-2	TRBJ1-6	-	TGCGCCAGCAGTGAGTTGTCGGGGAATTCACCCCTCCACTTT	CASSELSGNSPLHF
once	TRBV5-1	TRBJ1-2	-	TGCGCCAGCAGCAACCATGGACAGACTAACTATGGCTACACCTTC	CASSNHGQTNYGYTF
-	TRBV21-1	TRBJ1-4	-	TGTGCCAGCAGCAAAATCCCCAGGGCATTGGACCAATGTGAAAAACTGTTTTTT	CASSKIPRALDQCEKLFF
once	TRBV29-1	TRBJ2-3	-	TGCAGCGCCACGGGGGAGGGGGGTACAGATACGCAGTATTTT	CSATGEGGTDTQYF
once	TRBV29-1	TRBJ1-5	-	TGCAGCGTAGCGGGGACTCGAGGGGAGCCCCAGCATTTT	CSVAGTRGEPQHF
-	TRBV6-2/TRBV6-3	TRBJ2-3	-	TGTGCCAGCAGTTACTCGAGCAGGCCCCCAGATACGCAGTATTTT	CASSYSSRPPDTQYF
-	TRBV29-1	TRBJ2-7	TRBD1	TGCAGCGCGGGACAGGAAATTTACGAGCAGTACTTC	CSAGQEIYEQYF
-	TRBV13	TRBJ2-7	-	TGTGCCAGCAGCTTAGGCGCCGAAGACAGCTCCTACGAGCAGTACTTC	CASSLGAEDSSYEQYF
-	TRBV19	TRBJ2-3	TRBD2	TGTGCCAGTAGTGGCCAGCGGGAGGGCCATCCGCAGTATTTT	CASSGQREGHPQYF
-	TRBV30	TRBJ2-1	-	TGTGCCTGGAGTGGGGGTAGGTCCTACAATGAGCAGTTCTTC	CAWSGGRSYNEQFF